This paragraph reports one T cell receptor beta chain. This entry comes from a study of shared clonotypes between healthy human individuals. Libraries were prepared by immunoSEQ multiplex PCR; TCRdb keeps only in-frame clonotypes and omits some of them. The sample comprises 800,000 to 950,000 clones, 96% of which are singletons, and approximately 0.2% rests with the top ten. Naive CD8 cells comprised CD45RO-negative, CCR7-positively selected cells, excluding terminally differentiated effector memory CD45RA+ cells. CDR1 is MDHEN, CDR2 SYDVKM, per germline. CDR3 size: 10 residues. Trimming left V 5 bases short and J 8 bases short, with 4 bases between.

The sample comprised naive CD8+ T cells sorted from blood. The clonotype comes from a man aged 25-45 years in good health. The rearrangement uses TRBV28 and TRBJ2-1; no clear D. The CDR3 loop reads CASSNYEQFF. In DNA, the CDR3 is TGTGCCAGCAGTAACTATGAGCAGTTCTTC.